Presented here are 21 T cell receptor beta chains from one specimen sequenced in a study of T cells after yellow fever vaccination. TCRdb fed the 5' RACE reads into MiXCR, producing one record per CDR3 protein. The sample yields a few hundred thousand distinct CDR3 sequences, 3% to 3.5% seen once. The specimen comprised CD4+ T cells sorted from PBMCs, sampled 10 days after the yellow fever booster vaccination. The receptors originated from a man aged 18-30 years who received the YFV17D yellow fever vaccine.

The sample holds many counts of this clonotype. In nucleotides, the CDR3 is TGTGCCAGCAGCTTATCTCCGGGGCTAGCGGGGGGGCAGACCTCCTACAATGAGCAGTTCTTC. Its translation: CASSLSPGLAGGQTSYNEQFF. V usage is TRBV7-2 and J usage is TRBJ2-1; TRBD2 agrees at 12 bases. V dropped 2 bases and J dropped 0; count of bases not matched to a gene: 14. The CDR3 has 21 residues. CDR1 and CDR2 (germline): SGHTA, FQGNSA.

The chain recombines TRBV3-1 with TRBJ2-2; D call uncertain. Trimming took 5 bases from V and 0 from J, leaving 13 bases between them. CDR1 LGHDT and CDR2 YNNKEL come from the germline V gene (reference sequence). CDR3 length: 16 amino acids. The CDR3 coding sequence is TGTGCCAGCAGCTTGCACTCGTTAGCGAACACCGGGGAGCTGTTTTTT. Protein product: CASSLHSLANTGELFF.

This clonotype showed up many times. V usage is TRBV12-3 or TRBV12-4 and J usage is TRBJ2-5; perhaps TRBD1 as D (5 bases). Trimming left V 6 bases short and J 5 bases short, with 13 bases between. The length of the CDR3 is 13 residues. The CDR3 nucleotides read TGTGCCAGCAGGGACACCTTGGGGGAGACCCAGTACTTC. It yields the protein CASRDTLGETQYF.

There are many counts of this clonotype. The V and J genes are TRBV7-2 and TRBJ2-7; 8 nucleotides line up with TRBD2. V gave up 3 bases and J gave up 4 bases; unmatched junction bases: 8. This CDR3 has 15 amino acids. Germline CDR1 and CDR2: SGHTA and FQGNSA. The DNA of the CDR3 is TGTGCCAGCAGCTTGGCCCCCACGGGGGGGTACGAGCAGTACTTC. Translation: CASSLAPTGGYEQYF.

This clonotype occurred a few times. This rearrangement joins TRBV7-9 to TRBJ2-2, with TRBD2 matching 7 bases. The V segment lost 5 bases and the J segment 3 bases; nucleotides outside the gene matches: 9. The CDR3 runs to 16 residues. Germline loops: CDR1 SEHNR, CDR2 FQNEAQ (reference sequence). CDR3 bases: TGTGCCAGCAGCCCCCGGCCTAGCGGATACACCGGGGAGCTGTTTTTT. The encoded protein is CASSPRPSGYTGELFF.

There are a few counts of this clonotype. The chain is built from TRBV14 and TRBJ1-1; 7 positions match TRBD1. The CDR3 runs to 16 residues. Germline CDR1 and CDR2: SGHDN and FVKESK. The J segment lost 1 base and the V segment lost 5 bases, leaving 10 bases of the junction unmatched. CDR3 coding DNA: TGTGCCAGCAGCGCACTGACAGGGTGGCAGAACACTGAAGCTTTCTTT. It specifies CASSALTGWQNTEAFF. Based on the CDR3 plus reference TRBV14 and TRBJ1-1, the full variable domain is EAGVTQFPSHSVIEKGQTVTLRCDPISGHDNLYWYRRVMGKEIKFLLHFVKESKQDESGMPNNRFLAERTGGTYSTLKVQPAELEDSGVYFCASSALTGWQNTEAFFGQGTRLTVV.

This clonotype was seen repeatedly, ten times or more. The CDR3 is CASSFQGQGHTDTQYF. CDR3 sequence (DNA): TGTGCCAGCAGCTTTCAGGGACAGGGACACACAGATACGCAGTATTTT. The chain has TRBV7-2 and TRBJ2-3; TRBD1 matches 9 bases. The length of the CDR3 is 16 residues. Per the germline V gene, CDR1 is SGHTA and CDR2 is FQGNSA. V trimming: 3 bases; J trimming: 2 bases; junction bases outside the gene matches: 6.

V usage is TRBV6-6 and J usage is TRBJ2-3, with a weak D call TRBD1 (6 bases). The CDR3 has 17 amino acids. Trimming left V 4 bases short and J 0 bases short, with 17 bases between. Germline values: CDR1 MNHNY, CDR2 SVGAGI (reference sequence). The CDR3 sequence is CASSFLRGTTSTDTQYF. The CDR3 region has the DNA TGTGCCAGCAGTTTCTTAAGAGGGACAACTAGCACAGATACGCAGTATTTT.

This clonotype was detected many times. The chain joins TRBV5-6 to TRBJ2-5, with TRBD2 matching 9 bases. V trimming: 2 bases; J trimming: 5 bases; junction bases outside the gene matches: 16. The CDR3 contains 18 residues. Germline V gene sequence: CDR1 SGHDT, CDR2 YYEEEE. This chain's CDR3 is CASSLFQAGGRFRETQYF. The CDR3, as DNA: TGTGCCAGCAGCTTATTCCAGGCGGGGGGGCGGTTTCGGGAGACCCAGTACTTC.

CDR3 sequence: CASSRDRNQPQHF. The CDR3 DNA follows: TGTGCCAGCAGCCGGGACCGTAATCAGCCCCAGCATTTT. The V call is TRBV3-1, the J call TRBJ1-5; D is perhaps TRBD1 (5 bases). The CDR3 is made up of 13 amino acids. V lost 4 bases and J 4 bases, leaving 8 bases between the germline ends. Germline V gives CDR1 LGHDT, CDR2 YNNKEL (reference sequence).

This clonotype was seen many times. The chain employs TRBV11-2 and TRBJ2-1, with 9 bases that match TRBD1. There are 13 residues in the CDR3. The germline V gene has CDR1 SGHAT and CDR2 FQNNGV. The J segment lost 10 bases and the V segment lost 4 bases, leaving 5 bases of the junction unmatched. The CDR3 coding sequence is TGTGCCAGCAGCTCCATTACAGGGGGCGAGCAGTTCTTC. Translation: CASSSITGGEQFF.

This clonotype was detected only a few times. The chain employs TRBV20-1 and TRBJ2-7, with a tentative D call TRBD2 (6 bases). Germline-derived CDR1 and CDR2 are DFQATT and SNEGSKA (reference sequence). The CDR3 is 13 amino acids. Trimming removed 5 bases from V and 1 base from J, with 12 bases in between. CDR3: CSAFDGRSYEQYV. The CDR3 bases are TGCAGTGCTTTTGATGGGAGGTCCTACGAGCAGTACGTC.

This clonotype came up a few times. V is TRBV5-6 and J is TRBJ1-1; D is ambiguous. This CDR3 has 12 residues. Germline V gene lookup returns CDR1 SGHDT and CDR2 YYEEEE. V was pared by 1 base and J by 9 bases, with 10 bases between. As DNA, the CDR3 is TGTGCCAGCAGCTTGTCCGAAGGAAAAGCTTTCTTT. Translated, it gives CASSLSEGKAFF.

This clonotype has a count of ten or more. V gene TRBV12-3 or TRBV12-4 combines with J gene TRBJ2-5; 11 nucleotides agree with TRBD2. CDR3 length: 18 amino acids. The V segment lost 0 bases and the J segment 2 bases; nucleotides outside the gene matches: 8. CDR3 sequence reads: CASSLAMTSGAGQETQYF. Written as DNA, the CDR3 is TGTGCCAGCAGTTTAGCGATGACTAGCGGGGCTGGTCAAGAGACCCAGTACTTC.

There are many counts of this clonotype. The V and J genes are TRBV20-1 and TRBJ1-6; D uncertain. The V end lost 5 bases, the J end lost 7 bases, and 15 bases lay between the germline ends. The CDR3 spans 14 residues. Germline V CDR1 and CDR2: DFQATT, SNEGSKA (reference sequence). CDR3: CSASARTANSPLHF. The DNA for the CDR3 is TGCAGTGCTTCCGCCCGGACGGCCAATTCACCCCTCCACTTT.

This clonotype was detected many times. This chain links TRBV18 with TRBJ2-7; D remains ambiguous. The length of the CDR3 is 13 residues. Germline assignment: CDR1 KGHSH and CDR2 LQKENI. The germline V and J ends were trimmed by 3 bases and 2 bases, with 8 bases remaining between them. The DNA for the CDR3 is TGTGCCAGCTCACCGGGCGGCACCTACGAGCAGTACTTC. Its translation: CASSPGGTYEQYF.

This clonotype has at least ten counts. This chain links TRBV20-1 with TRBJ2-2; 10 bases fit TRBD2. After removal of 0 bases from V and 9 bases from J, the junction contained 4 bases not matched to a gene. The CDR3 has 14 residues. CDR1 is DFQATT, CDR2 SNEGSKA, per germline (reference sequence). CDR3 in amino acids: CSARDLSGGRELFF. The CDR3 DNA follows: TGCAGTGCTAGAGATCTTAGCGGGGGGCGGGAGCTGTTTTTT.

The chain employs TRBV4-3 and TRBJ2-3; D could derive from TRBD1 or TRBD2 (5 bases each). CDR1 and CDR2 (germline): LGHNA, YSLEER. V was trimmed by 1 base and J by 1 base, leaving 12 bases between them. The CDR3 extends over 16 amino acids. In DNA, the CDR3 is TGCGCCAGCAGCCAAGGCGTCGGGGCGGGCACAGATACGCAGTATTTT. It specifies CASSQGVGAGTDTQYF.

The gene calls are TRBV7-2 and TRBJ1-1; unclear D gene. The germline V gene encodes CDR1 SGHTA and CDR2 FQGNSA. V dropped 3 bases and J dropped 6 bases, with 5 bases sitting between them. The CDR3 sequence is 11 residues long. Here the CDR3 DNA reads TGTGCCAGCAGCTTGAGGTCTGAAGCTTTCTTT. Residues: CASSLRSEAFF.

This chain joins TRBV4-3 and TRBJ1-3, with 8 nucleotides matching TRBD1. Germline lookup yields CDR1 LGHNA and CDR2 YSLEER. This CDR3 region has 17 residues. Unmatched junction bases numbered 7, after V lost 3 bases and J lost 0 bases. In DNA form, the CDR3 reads TGCGCCAGCAGCCATCTTACTACAGGGGGCTCTGGAAACACCATATATTTT. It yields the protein CASSHLTTGGSGNTIYF.

The CDR3 bases are TGTGCCAGCCATGGGGGGGCAGATACGCAGTATTTT. It codes for CASHGGADTQYF. This sequence joins TRBV5-6 and TRBJ2-3; 7 positions agree with TRBD2. This CDR3 has 12 amino acids. J gave up 4 bases and V 7 bases, and 3 bases lay outside the gene matches. Germline V lookup: CDR1 SGHDT, CDR2 YYEEEE.